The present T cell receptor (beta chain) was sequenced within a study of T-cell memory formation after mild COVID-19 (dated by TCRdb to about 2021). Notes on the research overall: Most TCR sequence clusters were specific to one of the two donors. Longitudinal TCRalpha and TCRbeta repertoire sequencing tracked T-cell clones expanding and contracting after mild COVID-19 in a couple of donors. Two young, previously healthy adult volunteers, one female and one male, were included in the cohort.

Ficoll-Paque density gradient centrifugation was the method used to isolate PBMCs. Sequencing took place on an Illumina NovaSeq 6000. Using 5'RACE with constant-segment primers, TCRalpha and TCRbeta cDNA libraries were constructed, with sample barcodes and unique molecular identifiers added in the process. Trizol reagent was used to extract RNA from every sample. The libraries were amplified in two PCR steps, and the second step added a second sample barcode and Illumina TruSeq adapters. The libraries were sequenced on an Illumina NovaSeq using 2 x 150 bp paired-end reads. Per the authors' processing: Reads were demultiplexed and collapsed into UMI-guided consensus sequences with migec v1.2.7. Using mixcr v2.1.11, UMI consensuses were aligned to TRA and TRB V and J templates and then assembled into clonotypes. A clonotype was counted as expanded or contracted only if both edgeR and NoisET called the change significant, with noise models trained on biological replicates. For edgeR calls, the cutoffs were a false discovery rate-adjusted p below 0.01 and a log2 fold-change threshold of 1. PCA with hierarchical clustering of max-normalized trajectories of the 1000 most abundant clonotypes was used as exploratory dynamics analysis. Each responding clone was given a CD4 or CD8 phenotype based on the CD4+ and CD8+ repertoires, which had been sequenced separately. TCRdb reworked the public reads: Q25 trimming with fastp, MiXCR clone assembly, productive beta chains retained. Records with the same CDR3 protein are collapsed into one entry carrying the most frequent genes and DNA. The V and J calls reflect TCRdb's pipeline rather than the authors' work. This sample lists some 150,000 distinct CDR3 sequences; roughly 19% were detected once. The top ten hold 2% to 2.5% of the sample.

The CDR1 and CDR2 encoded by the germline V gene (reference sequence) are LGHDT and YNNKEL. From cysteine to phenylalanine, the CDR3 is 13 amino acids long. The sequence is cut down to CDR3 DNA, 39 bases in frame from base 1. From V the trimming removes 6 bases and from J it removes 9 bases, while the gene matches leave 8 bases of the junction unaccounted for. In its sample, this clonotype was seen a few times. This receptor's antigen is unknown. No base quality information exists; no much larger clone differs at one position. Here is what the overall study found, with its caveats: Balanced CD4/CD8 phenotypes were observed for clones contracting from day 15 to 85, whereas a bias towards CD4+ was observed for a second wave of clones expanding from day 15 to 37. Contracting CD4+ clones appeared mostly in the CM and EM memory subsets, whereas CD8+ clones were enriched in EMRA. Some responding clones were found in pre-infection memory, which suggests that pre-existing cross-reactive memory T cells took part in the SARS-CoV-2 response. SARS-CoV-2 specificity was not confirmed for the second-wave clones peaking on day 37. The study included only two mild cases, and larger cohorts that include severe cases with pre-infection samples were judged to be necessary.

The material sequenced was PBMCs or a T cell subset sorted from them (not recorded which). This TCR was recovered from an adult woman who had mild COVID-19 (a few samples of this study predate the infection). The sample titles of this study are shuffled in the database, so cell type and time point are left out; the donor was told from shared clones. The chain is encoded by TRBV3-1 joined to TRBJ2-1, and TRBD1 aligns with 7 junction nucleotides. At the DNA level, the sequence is TGTGCCAGCAGTCGGGACAGATATGGTGAGCAGTTCTTC. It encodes CASSRDRYGEQFF.